The text below deals with one T cell receptor (beta chain). This clone's antigen is unknown. Per-base qualities were not stored, and no clone one base away is much larger. Synovial fluid samples were paired with blood samples taken from the same ankylosing spondylitis patients. The data belong to a study of CD8 T cells in ankylosing spondylitis (dated by TCRdb to the late 2010s). The study in broad terms: T cell receptor beta repertoires were profiled in healthy donors and ankylosing spondylitis patients so that disease-linked TCR variants could be found. The full study cohort comprised around 25 ankylosing spondylitis patients and some 110 healthy donors. Peripheral blood was sampled, and synovial fluid was additionally collected from ankylosing spondylitis patients.

The CDR3 holds 16 amino acids from the cysteine to the phenylalanine. Just CDR3 DNA is preserved here, 48 bases in frame from base 1. V and J are trimmed by 1 base and 8 bases, and the gene matches miss 10 bases of the junction. As encoded in the germline V gene, CDR1 is SGHAT while CDR2 is FQNNGV. Overall study results and their limits: Some motif variants were previously reported in synovial fluid and blood of reactive arthritis patients, suggesting common disease-initiation mechanisms. The disease-linked clones were reported to be significantly enriched in matched synovial fluid samples from ankylosing spondylitis patients. Blood from ankylosing spondylitis patients appeared to be characterized by a TCR beta motif made up of several highly homologous amino acid variants. In peripheral blood, the disease-linked clones were found at relatively low frequencies and had a CD8+ phenotype.

TCRdb names Illumina HiSeq 2500 as the instrument used. TCR beta libraries were prepared by quantitative 5'-RACE with molecular barcodes. In the original analysis: To identify disease-linked TCR variants, a new computational method was used, one built on a probabilistic model of VDJ rearrangement. Using fastp at Q25 and MiXCR, TCRdb reprocessed the public reads and kept productive beta chains. For every CDR3 protein sequence, its rows merge into one entry that carries the most common genes and DNA. It is TCRdb's table, rather than the study itself, that gives the V and J calls and clone size. The sample table records 25,000 to 35,000 distinct CDR3 sequences; around 30% of these occur just once. Jointly, the top ten make up over 40% of the sample.

The material sequenced was synovial fluid, either unsorted or a sorted T cell fraction (not recorded which). The V gene is TRBV11-2 and the J gene is TRBJ2-1, with TRBD1 matching 8 junction bases. This receptor was identified in a male donor with ankylosing spondylitis. The DNA reads TGTGCCAGCAGCTTAGCGGGACAGGCGCTTAGGGATGAGCAGTTCTTC. It translates to CASSLAGQALRDEQFF.